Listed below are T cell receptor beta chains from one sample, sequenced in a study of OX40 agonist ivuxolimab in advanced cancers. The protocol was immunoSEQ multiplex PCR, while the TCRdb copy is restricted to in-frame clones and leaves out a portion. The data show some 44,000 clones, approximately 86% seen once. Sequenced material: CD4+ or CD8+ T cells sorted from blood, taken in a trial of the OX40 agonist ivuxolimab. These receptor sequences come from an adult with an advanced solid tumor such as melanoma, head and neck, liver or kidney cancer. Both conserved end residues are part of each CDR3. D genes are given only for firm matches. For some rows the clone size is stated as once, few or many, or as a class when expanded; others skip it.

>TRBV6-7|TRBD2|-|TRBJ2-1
CASSLWGSGSDEQFF
TGTGCCAGCAGCTTATGGGGTAGCGGGAGTGATGAGCAGTTCTTC
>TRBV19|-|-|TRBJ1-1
CASSLSTGFTEAFF
TGTGCCAGTAGTCTCTCAACAGGGTTCACTGAAGCTTTCTTT
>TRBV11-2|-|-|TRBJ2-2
CASSFVDTGELFF
TGTGCCAGCAGCTTTGTTGACACCGGGGAGCTGTTTTTT
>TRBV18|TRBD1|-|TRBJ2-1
CASSPPHGGQGAREQFF
TGTGCCAGCTCACCTCCTCACGGGGGACAGGGGGCACGGGAGCAGTTCTTC
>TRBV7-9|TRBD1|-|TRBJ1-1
CASSSPDRVTEAFF
TGTGCCAGCAGCTCACCGGACAGGGTTACTGAAGCTTTCTTT
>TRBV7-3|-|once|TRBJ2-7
CASSLTGVRSSYEQYF
TGTGCCAGCAGCTTAACCGGCGTACGGTCCTCCTACGAGCAGTACTTC
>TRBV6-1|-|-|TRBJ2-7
CASSETSDREQYF
TGTGCCAGCAGTGAGACGTCGGACCGGGAGCAGTACTTC
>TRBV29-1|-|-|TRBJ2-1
CSAWGAAGNEQFF
TGCAGCGCCTGGGGTGCCGCGGGAAATGAGCAGTTCTTC
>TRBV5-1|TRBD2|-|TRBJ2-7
CASSLARGVTYEQYF
TGCGCCAGCAGCTTGGCGCGGGGGGTCACCTACGAGCAGTACTTC
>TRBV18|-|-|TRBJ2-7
CASSPPNSGYEQYF
TGTGCCAGCTCACCACCGAATAGCGGCTACGAGCAGTACTTC
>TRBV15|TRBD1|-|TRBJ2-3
CATSRGGDRGPDTQYF
TGTGCCACCAGCAGAGGCGGGGACAGGGGGCCAGATACGCAGTATTTT
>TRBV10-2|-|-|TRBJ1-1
CASSEEGYGTEAFF
TGCGCCAGCAGTGAGGAGGGATATGGCACTGAAGCTTTCTTT
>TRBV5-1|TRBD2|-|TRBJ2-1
CASSSLGTSAEQFF
TGCGCCAGCAGCTCCCTGGGGACTAGCGCTGAGCAGTTCTTC
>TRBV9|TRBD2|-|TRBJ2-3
CASSVGLAGGLTQADTQYF
TGTGCCAGCAGCGTAGGGCTAGCGGGAGGGCTTACACAGGCGGATACGCAGTATTTT
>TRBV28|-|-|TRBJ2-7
CASSFSTYEQYF
TGTGCCAGCAGTTTTTCGACATACGAGCAGTACTTC
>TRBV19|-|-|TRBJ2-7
CASRAIGRAFDEQYF
TGTGCCAGTCGGGCGATTGGTAGGGCATTCGACGAGCAGTACTTC
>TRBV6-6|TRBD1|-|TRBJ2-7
CASSYSGTGEREQYF
TGTGCCAGCAGTTACTCGGGAACAGGGGAGCGGGAGCAGTACTTC
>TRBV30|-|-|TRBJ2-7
CAWSPHSARVWTYEQYF
TGTGCCTGGAGTCCCCATTCTGCGAGGGTCTGGACCTACGAGCAGTACTTC
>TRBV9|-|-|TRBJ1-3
CASRTGNTIYF
TGTGCCAGCAGGACGGGAAACACCATATATTTT
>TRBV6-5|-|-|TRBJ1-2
CASSVAGSDYGYTF
TGTGCCAGCAGTGTAGCGGGTAGCGACTATGGCTACACCTTC
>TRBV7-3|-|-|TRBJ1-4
CASSFRPGEKLFF
TGTGCCAGCAGCTTCCGTCCCGGGGAAAAACTGTTTTTT
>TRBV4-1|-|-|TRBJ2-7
CASSQVRGRTYEQYF
TGCGCCAGCAGCCAAGTTAGGGGCAGAACCTACGAGCAGTACTTC
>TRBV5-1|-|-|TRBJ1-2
CASSFREGGDYGYTF
TGCGCCAGCAGCTTTCGCGAAGGGGGGGACTATGGCTACACCTTC
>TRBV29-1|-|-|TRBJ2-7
CSVEYLLGSYEQYF
TGCAGCGTTGAGTACTTGCTGGGGTCCTACGAGCAGTACTTC
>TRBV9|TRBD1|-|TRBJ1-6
CASSVGPGGNSPLHF
TGTGCCAGCAGCGTAGGCCCAGGGGGGAATTCACCCCTCCACTTT